The next 2 T cell receptor beta chains were all read from a single sample in a study of CD8 T cells in ankylosing spondylitis. TCRdb re-analysed the 5' RACE reads in MiXCR, keeping a single row per CDR3 protein. The sample shows just under 550,000 distinct CDR3 sequences, roughly 12% of them seen only once. Antigens for these TCRs are unknown. Study observations and caveats: Within ankylosing spondylitis blood, a TCR beta motif made up of roughly eight highly homologous variants appeared to be characteristic.

The specimen was blood, either unsorted or a sorted T cell fraction (not recorded which). The receptors were gathered from a male donor with ankylosing spondylitis.

The chain uses TRBV20-1 and TRBJ2-3, with 12 bases aligning to TRBD2. With V trimmed by 6 bases and J by 0 bases, 7 bases remained unmatched. This CDR3 contains 16 residues. The V gene's germline CDR1 is DFQATT and CDR2 SNEGSKA (reference sequence). The CDR3 sequence: CSANPGTSGSTDTQYF. The CDR3 region has the DNA TGCAGTGCCAATCCGGGGACTAGCGGGAGCACAGATACGCAGTATTTT.

This chain connects TRBV6-4 to TRBJ2-7; no reliable D call. CDR1 is MRHNA, CDR2 SNTAGT, per germline. V lost 5 bases and J lost 4, with 18 bases in between. The CDR3 runs 15 residues. The CDR3 loop reads CASSLCRPSPYEQYV. The DNA for the CDR3 is TGTGCCAGCAGTCTCTGTCGTCCCAGTCCTTACGAGCAGTACGTC.